This TCR beta chain derives from a study of PD-1 blockade in classical Hodgkin lymphoma. Generated by immunoSEQ multiplex PCR, the TCRdb table keeps only in-frame clones and is missing some. The sample carries about 97,000 clones, roughly 83% recorded once. Every single patient, without exception, relapsed after autologous stem cell transplantation, and brentuximab vedotin exposure varied. Germline V gene sequence: CDR1 MNHNS, CDR2 SASEGT. J gave up 11 bases and V 7 bases, and 6 bases lay outside the gene matches. The CDR3 runs 12 residues. The rearrangement links TRBV6-1 to TRBJ1-4; 8 bases are a match to TRBD1. This specimen was peripheral blood mononuclear cells (PBMCs), taken at baseline. The source is a human donor with classical Hodgkin lymphoma. The CDR3 reads CASTLDREKLFF. CDR3 nucleotide sequence: TGTGCCAGCACCCTGGACAGGGAGAAACTGTTTTTT.